The 13 T cell receptor beta chains below come from one sample, sequenced in a study of graft-versus-host responses after intestinal transplantation (dated by TCRdb to the early 2020s). The library was obtained by the immunoSEQ multiplex PCR assay. Held by TCRdb, this immuneACCESS table contains in-frame sequences only and omits some clones. Under half of the omission traces to an unresolved V gene where checked; the cause of the rest is unknown. Counted in this sample were some 86,000 clones; 88% of them appeared once. Of the sample, 0.28% is held by the ten largest clones. The sample's time point label, decoded: cells obtained before transplantation from donor or recipient. These receptors' antigens are unknown. The source was unstimulated CD4+ T cells sorted from spleen or lymph node cells, collected before transplant. These receptor sequences come from a human donor who was the organ donor for an intestinal transplant.

The chain combines TRBV6-1 with TRBJ2-1; D is perhaps TRBD2 (6 bases). This CDR3 contains 14 residues. Trimming removed 3 bases from V and 6 bases from J, with 12 bases in between. Germline V CDR1 and CDR2: MNHNS, SASEGT. The CDR3: CASSERLSGNEQFF. The CDR3, as DNA: TGTGCCAGCAGTGAGAGACTTAGCGGCAATGAGCAGTTCTTC.

The chain is built from TRBV7-2 and TRBJ1-3, with D unclear. The V end was cut by 5 bases, the J end by 3 bases, with 17 bases between. The germline CDR1 and CDR2 sequences are SGHTA and FQGNSA. This CDR3 has 16 amino acids. This CDR3 is CASSALMGRDGNTIYF. In nucleotides, the CDR3 is TGTGCCAGCAGCGCCCTAATGGGTCGGGATGGAAACACCATATATTTT.

V and J are TRBV28 and TRBJ2-2; 9 bases are a match to TRBD2. V shed 10 bases and J 5 bases; nucleotides not matched to a gene: 11. Germline loops: CDR1 MDHEN, CDR2 SYDVKM. The CDR3 has 15 residues. The CDR3 spells CATSRGLAGTGELFF. In DNA, the CDR3 is TGTGCCACCTCGCGGGGGCTAGCGGGAACCGGGGAGCTGTTTTTT.

This clone was seen a single time. The CDR3 DNA reads as TGCGCCAGCAGCTACGGGACAGGGAGGAGGTTGACTGAAGCTTTCTTT. Amino acids: CASSYGTGRRLTEAFF. The V gene is TRBV5-1, the J gene TRBJ1-1; 9 bases agree with TRBD1. Germline lookup yields CDR1 SGHRS and CDR2 YFSETQ. This CDR3 contains 16 residues. The V segment lost 3 bases and the J segment 5 bases; nucleotides outside the gene matches: 11. Full variable domain (missing parts from reference TRBV5-1 and TRBJ1-1): KAGVTQTPRYLIKTRGQQVTLSCSPISGHRSVSWYQQTPGQGLQFLFEYFSETQRNKGNFPGRFSGRQFSNSRSEMNVSTLELGDSALYLCASSYGTGRRLTEAFFGQGTRLTVV.

CDR3 amino acids: CASSAGLAGVTGELFF. CDR3 nucleotides: TGTGCCAGCAGCGCGGGACTAGCGGGAGTAACCGGGGAGCTGTTTTTT. This chain joins TRBV9 and TRBJ2-2; 14 nucleotides match TRBD2. V lost 3 bases and J lost 5; bases outside the gene matches: 3. Germline loops: CDR1 SGDLS, CDR2 YYNGEE. The CDR3 consists of 16 residues. Full variable domain (remainder filled in from reference TRBV9 and TRBJ2-2): DSGVTQTPKHLITATGQRVTLRCSPRSGDLSVYWYQQSLDQGLQFLIQYYNGEERAKGNILERFSAQQFPDLHSELNLSSLELGDSALYFCASSAGLAGVTGELFFGEGSRLTVL.

The rearrangement joins TRBV7-9 to TRBJ2-3; 10 nucleotides agree with TRBD2. J gave up 6 bases and V 2 bases, and 5 bases lay outside the gene matches. Germline V gene data show CDR1 as SEHNR and CDR2 as FQNEAQ (reference sequence). The CDR3 sequence is 15 residues long. Here the CDR3 DNA reads TGTGCCAGCAGCTTACTAGCGGGAGTCGTGGATACGCAGTATTTT. Translation: CASSLLAGVVDTQYF.

The sample holds one count of this clone. The rearrangement links TRBV28 to TRBJ1-2; 10 bases are a match to TRBD1. The junction had 9 bases not matched to a gene; V was cut back by 6 bases and J by 5 bases. The germline gives CDR1 MDHEN, CDR2 SYDVKM. This CDR3 comprises 15 residues. CDR3 in amino acids: CASSRTGTGEYGYTF. The CDR3 DNA is TGTGCCAGCAGCAGAACCGGGACAGGGGAGTATGGCTACACCTTC.

This clone was counted a single time. The rearrangement links TRBV27 to TRBJ2-2, with TRBD1 matching 8 bases. This CDR3 spans 15 amino acids. Germline V gene lookup returns CDR1 MNHEY and CDR2 SMNVEV (reference sequence). V lost 6 bases and J lost 5; bases outside the gene matches: 8. CDR3 region: CASSPGGARTGELFF. CDR3 sequence (DNA): TGTGCCAGCAGCCCAGGGGGCGCGAGAACCGGGGAGCTGTTTTTT.

This sequence joins TRBV4-1 and TRBJ2-1, with 16 bases identical to TRBD2. The CDR3 sequence is 18 residues long. Trimming took 6 bases from V and 1 from J; bases not matched to a gene: 6. The germline V gene has CDR1 MGHRA and CDR2 YSYEKL. The CDR3 coding sequence is TGCGCCAGCAGGGGGGGACTAGCGGGGGGGCCATCCTACAATGAGCAGTTCTTC. Translating gives CASRGGLAGGPSYNEQFF.

V and J are TRBV6-1 and TRBJ1-4, with D possibly TRBD1 on 5 matching bases. Trimming cost V 0 bases and J 4 bases, with 12 bases left between them. Germline V lookup: CDR1 MNHNS, CDR2 SASEGT. This CDR3 has 16 residues. The CDR3: CASSEAMGGNNEKLFF. In DNA, the CDR3 is TGTGCCAGCAGTGAAGCTATGGGGGGGAATAATGAAAAACTGTTTTTT.

J is TRBJ1-2 and V is TRBV5-3; D gene uncertain. TRBV5-3 is placed among ORFs of uncertain function. The V end was cut by 4 bases, the J end by 6 bases, with 19 bases between. The CDR3 is made up of 15 amino acids. The CDR3 sequence is CARSTRVPGGDGYTF. CDR3 DNA: TGTGCCAGAAGCACCCGGGTGCCCGGCGGAGATGGCTACACCTTC.

The rearrangement uses TRBV11-1 and TRBJ2-7, with a possible D match to TRBD1 (6 bases). Germline loops: CDR1 SGHAT, CDR2 FQDESV (reference sequence). The CDR3 spans 15 residues. V lost 4 bases to trimming and J lost 1 base, with 14 bases between them. DNA of the CDR3: TGTGCCAGCAGCTGGGGGCCGCGCACTTCCTACGAGCAGTACTTC. Encoded protein: CASSWGPRTSYEQYF.

As for this clone: This sample also contains other DNA sequences that code for the same CDR3. The chain joins TRBV7-2 to TRBJ2-3; a possible D gene is TRBD2 (5 bases). With 2 bases removed from V and 1 base from J, the gap between germline ends came to 7 bases. Germline lookup yields CDR1 SGHTA and CDR2 FQGNSA. The CDR3 is 14 residues long. CDR3 in amino acids: CASSLTGGTDTQYF. The CDR3 nucleotides are TGTGCCAGCAGCTTAACCGGGGGCACAGATACGCAGTATTTT.